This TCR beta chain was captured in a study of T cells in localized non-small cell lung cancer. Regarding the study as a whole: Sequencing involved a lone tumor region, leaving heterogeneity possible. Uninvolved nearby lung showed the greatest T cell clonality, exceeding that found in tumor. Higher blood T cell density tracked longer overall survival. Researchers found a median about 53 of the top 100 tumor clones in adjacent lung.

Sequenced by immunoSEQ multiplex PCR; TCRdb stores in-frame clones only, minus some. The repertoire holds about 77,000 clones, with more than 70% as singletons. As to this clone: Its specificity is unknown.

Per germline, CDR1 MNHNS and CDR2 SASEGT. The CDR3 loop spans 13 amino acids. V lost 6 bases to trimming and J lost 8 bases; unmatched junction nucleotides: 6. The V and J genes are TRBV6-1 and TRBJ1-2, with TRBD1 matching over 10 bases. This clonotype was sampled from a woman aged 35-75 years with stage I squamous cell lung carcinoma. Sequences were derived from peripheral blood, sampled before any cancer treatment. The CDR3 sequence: CASSHDRGRGYTF. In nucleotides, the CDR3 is TGTGCCAGCAGCCACGACAGGGGGCGAGGCTACACCTTC.